These 18 T cell receptor beta chains came from one sample sequenced in a study of blood T cell repertoires in COVID-19 (dated by TCRdb to the early 2020s). The library relied on the immunoSEQ multiplex PCR assay. This immuneACCESS table, as held by TCRdb, lists in-frame sequences with V and J called but not all clones. Of the missing ones, under half trace to an unresolved V gene in checked studies; the others have no known cause. This sample lists about 70,000 clones; about 91% were detected once. The ten largest clones take up around 8.7% of the sample. Sequencing input: peripheral blood. The origin of the receptors is a man aged 50 or older with active COVID-19.

The gene calls are TRBV5-1 and TRBJ1-5, with D possibly matching TRBD1 (5 bases). Germline V gene sequence: CDR1 SGHRS, CDR2 YFSETQ. CDR3 size: 14 residues. Trimming took 0 bases from V and 6 from J, leaving 10 bases between them. The CDR3 DNA is TGCGCCAGCAGCTTGGCTCAGGGCGGTCAGCCCCAGCATTTT. Translated, it gives CASSLAQGGQPQHF.

The rearrangement links TRBV25-1 to TRBJ2-2, with 7 bases aligning to TRBD2. The length of the CDR3 is 15 residues. Germline V CDR1 and CDR2: MGHDK, SYGVNS. V shed 5 bases, J shed 5 bases, and the junction held 8 bases outside the gene matches. For the CDR3, the DNA is TGTGCCAGCAGTCCGCCTGGGGGAGGGACCGGGGAGCTGTTTTTT. Translating gives CASSPPGGGTGELFF.

The gene calls are TRBV5-6 and TRBJ1-4; TRBD1 might be the D (6 bases). V lost 4 bases and J lost 3, with 10 bases in between. This CDR3 is built from 14 residues. Germline V gives CDR1 SGHDT, CDR2 YYEEEE. The DNA for the CDR3 is TGTGCCAGCAGCCAGGACAGATCTAATGAAAAACTGTTTTTT. Its translation: CASSQDRSNEKLFF. Supplemented by reference TRBV5-6 and TRBJ1-4, the full variable domain reads DAGVTQSPTHLIKTRGQQVTLRCSPKSGHDTVSWYQQALGQGPQFIFQYYEEEERQRGNFPDRFSGHQFPNYSSELNVNALLLGDSALYLCASSQDRSNEKLFFGSGTQLSVL.

The chain combines TRBV5-6 with TRBJ2-3; TRBD1 matches 9 bases. Germline values: CDR1 SGHDT, CDR2 YYEEEE. The V and J ends lost 3 bases and 1 base, in that order; junction bases with no gene match: 3. CDR3 length equals 15 residues. The CDR3 is CASSSRDRGTDTQYF. CDR3 nucleotide sequence: TGTGCCAGCAGCTCGAGGGACAGGGGCACAGATACGCAGTATTTT.

In this sample, this clone turned up a few times. The J gene is TRBJ2-2, the V gene TRBV7-9, with a weak D call TRBD1 (6 bases). This CDR3 has 15 amino acids. CDR1 and CDR2 (germline): SEHNR, FQNEAQ (reference sequence). Trimming removed 4 bases from V and 4 bases from J, with 13 bases in between. The DNA of the CDR3 is TGTGCCAGCAGCTCTAGTCAGGGGACCACCGGGGAGCTGTTTTTT. This sequence encodes CASSSSQGTTGELFF. Together with reference TRBV7-9 and TRBJ2-2, the CDR3 gives the full variable domain: DTGVSQNPRHKITKRGQNVTFRCDPISEHNRLYWYRQTLGQGPEFLTYFQNEAQLEKSRLLSDRFSAERPKGSFSTLEIQRTEQGDSAMYLCASSSSQGTTGELFFGEGSRLTVL.

V is TRBV7-2 and J is TRBJ1-2, with a tentative D call TRBD1 (5 bases). V shed 4 bases and J shed 0 bases, with 18 bases lying between them. The germline V gene encodes CDR1 SGHTA and CDR2 FQGNSA. CDR3 length: 17 residues. The CDR3 spells CASSSNPGGTANYGYTF. The CDR3 DNA sequence: TGTGCCAGCAGCTCCAACCCGGGGGGTACAGCTAACTATGGCTACACCTTC.

There are a few counts of this clone. The rearrangement joins TRBV7-7 to TRBJ2-7; tentatively, D is TRBD1 (6 bases). The length of the CDR3 is 17 residues. Germline loops: CDR1 SSHAT, CDR2 FNYEAQ (reference sequence). The V end was cut by 4 bases, the J end by 6 bases, with 25 bases between. Here the CDR3 reads CASSSRRTGTRDLEQYF. In nucleotides, the CDR3 is TGTGCCAGCAGCTCACGAAGAACCGGGACAAGGGATCTCGAGCAGTACTTC.

The chain carries TRBV5-6 and TRBJ2-3, with a weak D call TRBD2 (5 bases). The V and J ends lost 3 bases and 3 bases respectively, with 8 bases between them. CDR1 is SGHDT, CDR2 YYEEEE, per germline. The CDR3 spans 13 residues. The CDR3 DNA is TGTGCCAGCAGCTCACTAGTGACAGATACGCAGTATTTT. Translated: CASSSLVTDTQYF.

The chain couples TRBV5-1 to TRBJ1-5, with D uncertain. Germline values: CDR1 SGHRS, CDR2 YFSETQ. V dropped 0 bases and J dropped 2 bases, with 9 bases sitting between them. This CDR3 contains 15 residues. As DNA, the CDR3 is TGCGCCAGCAGCTTGGGTCCCTCTGGCAATCAGCCCCAGCATTTT. Its translation: CASSLGPSGNQPQHF.

This sequence joins TRBV7-9 and TRBJ1-1; D call uncertain. Trimming pared 3 bases from V and 11 bases from J, leaving 13 bases between. From germline, CDR1 is SEHNR and CDR2 FQNEAQ (reference sequence). The length of the CDR3 is 12 residues. The CDR3 here is CASSFSGNQAFF. As DNA, the CDR3 is TGTGCCAGCAGCTTTTCCGGGAACCAGGCTTTCTTT. The complete variable domain, with remaining parts taken from reference TRBV7-9 and TRBJ1-1, reads DTGVSQNPRHKITKRGQNVTFRCDPISEHNRLYWYRQTLGQGPEFLTYFQNEAQLEKSRLLSDRFSAERPKGSFSTLEIQRTEQGDSAMYLCASSFSGNQAFFGQGTRLTVV.

This clone has just one count. The V gene is TRBV7-6, the J gene TRBJ2-7, with 10 bases lining up with TRBD1. Germline-derived CDR1 and CDR2 are SGHVS and FNYEAQ. The CDR3 contains 15 residues. V was pared by 3 bases and J by 5 bases, with 7 bases of the junction left unmatched. CDR3 nucleotide sequence: TGTGCCAGCAGCTTTGGTGGGACAGGGGTTAACGAGCAGTACTTC. Protein sequence: CASSFGGTGVNEQYF.

This chain's CDR3 is CAISESGAISPLHF. The CDR3, as DNA: TGTGCCATCAGTGAGTCGGGAGCTATTTCACCCCTCCACTTT. The chain recombines TRBV10-3 with TRBJ1-6, with D hard to call. The germline V gene has CDR1 ENHRY and CDR2 SYGVKD. V shed 0 bases and J shed 9 bases, with 9 bases lying between them. This CDR3 region has 14 residues.

The gene calls are TRBV21-1 and TRBJ1-5; whether TRBD1, the table's D call, matches the DNA was not checked. TRBV21-1 is a recognized pseudogene. The length of the CDR3 is 19 residues. CDR3 in DNA: TGTGCCAGCAGCAAAGCGCTGGATAGGGGGAACCATAGCAATCAGCCCCAGCATTTT. Protein product: CASSKALDRGNHSNQPQHF.

V usage is TRBV13 and J usage is TRBJ1-1, with TRBD1 as a possible D gene (6 bases). CDR3 length: 16 residues. V lost 1 base, J lost 5 bases, and 17 bases lay in between. Germline V gives CDR1 PRHDT, CDR2 FYEKMQ (reference sequence). The CDR3 sequence is CASSLVLRGRRTEAFF. CDR3 bases: TGTGCCAGCAGCTTAGTCCTGCGGGGGCGCAGAACTGAAGCTTTCTTT.

This clone was counted once. This chain uses TRBV5-1 with TRBJ2-3, with a tentative D call TRBD1 (6 bases). The V gene lost 4 bases and the J gene lost 4 bases, with 10 bases spanning the gap. This CDR3 comprises 13 residues. From germline, CDR1 is SGHRS and CDR2 YFSETQ. CDR3: CASSAYRADTQYF. CDR3 DNA sequence: TGCGCCAGCAGCGCGTACAGGGCAGATACGCAGTATTTT.

This sequence joins TRBV11-2 and TRBJ2-5; 11 bases are a match to TRBD2. V lost 5 bases to trimming and J lost 1 base; unmatched junction nucleotides: 9. CDR1 and CDR2 (germline): SGHAT, FQNNGV. CDR3 length: 17 amino acids. For the CDR3, the DNA is TGTGCCAGCAGCGCTCCGGGACTAGCGGTCTTCCAAGAGACCCAGTACTTC. It encodes CASSAPGLAVFQETQYF.

The chain couples TRBV3-1 (or the pseudogene TRBV3-2) to TRBJ2-1, with D maybe TRBD1 (5 bases). V shed 3 bases and J shed 9 bases, with 15 bases lying between them. Per the germline V gene, CDR1 is LGHDT and CDR2 is YNNKEL (reference sequence). The CDR3 has 14 amino acids. In DNA form, the CDR3 reads TGTGCCAGCAGCCACAATAGCAGGGTTACTGAGCAGTTCTTC. Translation gives CASSHNSRVTEQFF.

This chain joins TRBV18 and TRBJ1-3; 7 nucleotides match TRBD1. The CDR3 loop spans 15 amino acids. V lost 3 bases to trimming and J lost 2 bases; unmatched junction nucleotides: 4. Germline CDR1 KGHSH, CDR2 LQKENI. CDR3 nucleotide sequence: TGTGCCAGCTCACCGACCAGGGGGGCTGGAAACACCATATATTTT. Encoded protein: CASSPTRGAGNTIYF.